The clone carrying this T cell receptor (beta chain) was observed at least ten times. The sample's time point: technical triplicate 2. The source of the sample is a study of neurological immune-mediated disorders. Looked up from germline, CDR1 is SGDLS and CDR2 is YYNGEE. Trimming cost V 2 bases and J 5 bases; bases outside gene matches: 9. This CDR3 region has 16 residues. TCRdb independently ran MiXCR on the 5' RACE reads; one entry per CDR3 protein. This table has under 70,000 distinct CDR3 sequences, less than 25% appearing once. The chain links TRBV9 to TRBJ2-5; 10 bases fit TRBD2. Source material: PBMCs. This TCR was recovered from a man between 60 and 75 years old with HTLV-1-associated myelopathy (HAM/TSP). The CDR3 region is CASSVGPAGGPETQYF. DNA for the CDR3: TGTGCCAGCAGCGTGGGGCCAGCGGGAGGGCCGGAGACCCAGTACTTC.